The sequence of this TCR beta chain was determined in a study of CD8 T cells in Susac syndrome (dated by TCRdb to between 2017 and 2020). As for the study more broadly: Of the Susac syndrome patients who were sequenced, roughly eight were in clinical remission while 5 or 6 had clinically active disease. At the time of blood withdrawal, Susac syndrome patients were either therapy-naive, taking corticosteroids (with some also receiving IVIg), or on IVIg alone. Whether CD8+ T cell activation and differentiation in Susac syndrome was antigen driven was tested using repertoire sequencing.

RNA was extracted using the RNeasy kit, and about 0.45 to 1 ug of the RNA was reverse transcribed with random hexamers. The immunoSEQ multiplex PCR assay, which covers 54 Vbeta and 13 Jbeta segments, was used to amplify TCR beta CDR3 regions. Bias from PCR amplification was corrected by using a synthetic template baseline for primer optimization and for computational correction. Per the original workflow: Reads were assigned to V, D and J genes according to IMGT and analyzed in immunoSEQ Analyzer, with only productive sequences retained. To calculate clonality, Shannon entropy was normalized by log2 of the number of productive unique sequences and then subtracted from one. For each patient and control, public and private clones were evaluated among the 100 most prevalent clones. Clones were defined as Susac-specific if absent from the healthy and MS cohorts, from 900 to 1,300 published viral clones and from other ImmuneACCESS disease sequences. TCRdb reprocessed the public reads (quality trimming at Q25 with fastp, clone calling with MiXCR) and kept in-frame beta chains. When rows share a CDR3 protein, they turn into one entry using the most common DNA and genes. The V and J calls follow TCRdb's processing rather than the paper's. The sample has under 200,000 distinct CDR3 sequences on record, 94% of them singletons. The top ten clonotypes cover 0.12% of the sample.

Study-wide findings and limitations: The CD4+ T cell repertoire of patients with Susac syndrome showed no detectable clonal expansion. The number of individuals in the TCR sequencing and HLA analysis was acknowledged as relatively small.

Peripheral blood CD8+ and CD4+ T cells from healthy donors, Susac syndrome patients and multiple sclerosis patients were profiled using high-throughput TCR beta sequencing. The Susac syndrome patients fulfilled recently defined diagnostic criteria for definite or probable disease. Bulk CD8+ and CD4+ T cells were purified by magnetic negative isolation, whereas CD8+ TEMRA cells were enriched by FACS. Blood was collected in EDTA tubes and processed within 24 hours, with PBMCs isolated through density gradient centrifugation. PBMCs intended for TCR sequencing were cryopreserved in liquid nitrogen and thawed later in a water bath at 37 degrees C. The sorted or isolated CD4+, CD8+ and CD8+ TEMRA cells had a purity of 90% or higher. On this clonotype itself: No cognate antigen has been identified for it. No quality values exist for individual bases; no much larger clone is one base distant.

What was sequenced was CD4+ T cells from PBMCs. This receptor was taken from a human donor with Susac syndrome.

The CDR3 reads CASSRLASASATDTQYF. The base sequence is TGTGCCAGCAGCCGACTAGCCTCCGCGTCAGCCACAGATACGCAGTATTTT. This sequence uses TRBV3-1 and TRBJ2-3, with 7 central nucleotides matching TRBD2. From a lookup of the germline V gene (reference sequence), CDR1 and CDR2 are LGHDT and YNNKEL. The CDR3, cysteine through phenylalanine, is 17 amino acids long. The sequence is cut down to CDR3 DNA, 51 bases in frame from base 1. Trimming takes 4 bases off V and 2 bases off J; junction bases not matched to a gene: 12.